This TCR beta chain was sequenced during a study of blood T cell repertoires in COVID-19. TCRdb's copy holds only in-frame clones and misses some; the assay was immunoSEQ multiplex PCR. Among roughly 260,000 clones listed, 70% to 90% were seen once. This CDR3 has 16 residues. Looked up from germline, CDR1 is MNHEY and CDR2 is SVGEGT. V shed 0 bases and J 2 bases; nucleotides not matched to a gene: 5. Sequencing used peripheral blood. The receptor was derived from a woman in her forties or fifties with acute or convalescent COVID-19. The J gene is TRBJ2-3, the V gene TRBV6-2 or TRBV6-3; 7 nucleotides line up with TRBD1. The CDR3 is CASSYSGTASTDTQYF. The CDR3, as DNA: TGTGCCAGCAGTTACTCAGGGACAGCGTCCACAGATACGCAGTATTTT.